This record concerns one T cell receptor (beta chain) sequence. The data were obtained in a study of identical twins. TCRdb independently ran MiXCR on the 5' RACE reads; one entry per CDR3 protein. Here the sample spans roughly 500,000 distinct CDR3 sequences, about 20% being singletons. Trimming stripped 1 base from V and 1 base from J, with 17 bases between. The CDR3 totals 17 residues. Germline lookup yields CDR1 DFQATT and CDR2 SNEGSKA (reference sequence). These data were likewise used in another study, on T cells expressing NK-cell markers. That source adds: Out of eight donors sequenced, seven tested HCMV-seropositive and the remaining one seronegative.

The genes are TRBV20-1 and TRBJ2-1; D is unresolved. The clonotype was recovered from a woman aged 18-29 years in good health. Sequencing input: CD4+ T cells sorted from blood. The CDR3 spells CSARAWPSTKSYNEQFF. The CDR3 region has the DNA TGCAGTGCTAGAGCCTGGCCTTCGACGAAGTCCTACAATGAGCAGTTCTTC.